These 27 T cell receptor beta chains were all obtained from the same sample, sequenced in a study of CD8+ T cells in alopecia areata. RNA extraction was followed by reverse transcription into cDNA, which acted as the sequencing template. The assay was immunoSEQ multiplex PCR, and TCRdb's table has in-frame clones only and misses some. The sample contains over 150,000 clones, around three fifths of which appear only once. Input material: CD8+ T cells sorted from blood. The origin of the receptors is a human donor in good health.

This clone was counted once. This rearrangement joins TRBV5-4 to TRBJ2-5; D unclear. Trimming cost V 4 bases and J 5 bases, with 9 bases left between them. The CDR3 has 12 residues. Germline assignment: CDR1 SGHNT and CDR2 YYREEE (reference sequence). CDR3 amino acids: CASSPLGETQYF. The CDR3 bases are TGTGCCAGCAGCCCTCTTGGGGAGACCCAGTACTTC.

V is TRBV28 and J is TRBJ2-5, with D possibly being TRBD1 (6 bases). The germline V and J ends were trimmed by 2 bases and 5 bases, with 15 bases remaining between them. Germline loops: CDR1 MDHEN, CDR2 SYDVKM. The CDR3 contains 15 residues. DNA of the CDR3: TGTGCCAGCAGTTTACTAAGGGGGACCGGGGAGACCCAGTACTTC. This translates into CASSLLRGTGETQYF.

This clone was counted between two and nine times. This rearrangement joins TRBV10-2 to TRBJ1-1, with D possibly matching TRBD1 (5 bases). V was trimmed by 6 bases and J by 12 bases, leaving 23 bases between them. Germline V gene sequence: CDR1 WSHSY, CDR2 SAAADI. The CDR3 has 14 residues. Here the CDR3 reads CASSPTEGLFESFF. Here the CDR3 DNA reads TGCGCCAGCAGCCCAACGGAGGGGCTTTTTGAGTCTTTCTTT.

J is TRBJ1-1 and V is TRBV9; D is unclear. CDR3 length equals 14 residues. V was cut by 0 bases and J by 3 bases, with 9 bases left in between. Germline CDR1 and CDR2: SGDLS and YYNGEE. CDR3 loop: CASSVAASDTEAFF. The CDR3 DNA follows: TGTGCCAGCAGCGTAGCAGCGTCGGACACTGAAGCTTTCTTT.

V usage is TRBV14 and J usage is TRBJ1-2, with 9 bases fitting TRBD1. Per germline, CDR1 SGHDN and CDR2 FVKESK. V dropped 0 bases and J dropped 4; count of bases not matched to a gene: 0. The CDR3 has 14 amino acids. The CDR3 reads CASSQETGGYGYTF. The CDR3 DNA follows: TGTGCCAGCAGCCAAGAGACAGGGGGCTATGGCTACACCTTC.

This clone has just a few counts. The chain is built from TRBV15 and TRBJ2-3; TRBD1 matches 9 bases. The CDR3 extends over 17 amino acids. After removal of 4 bases from V and 0 bases from J, the junction contained 8 bases not matched to a gene. The germline V gene has CDR1 LNHNV and CDR2 YYDKDF (reference sequence). CDR3 sequence (DNA): TGTGCCACCAGCACCCGGGACAGGGTCCTCAGCACAGATACGCAGTATTTT. This translates into CATSTRDRVLSTDTQYF.

This clone was observed once. CDR3 residues: CASSYSAGVDTEAFF. The CDR3 DNA reads TGTGCCAGCAGTTACTCGGCCGGGGTGGACACTGAAGCTTTCTTT. This rearrangement joins TRBV6-5 to TRBJ1-1; D is unclear. This CDR3 has 15 amino acids. V lost 0 bases and J 3 bases, leaving 11 bases between the germline ends. Germline loops: CDR1 MNHEY, CDR2 SVGAGI.

This clone was picked up one time. The V gene is TRBV4-1, the J gene TRBJ2-7, with 10 bases lining up with TRBD1. Germline lookup yields CDR1 MGHRA and CDR2 YSYEKL. After removal of 3 bases from V and 5 bases from J, the junction contained 10 bases not matched to a gene. The CDR3 is 16 residues long. The CDR3 DNA reads TGCGCCAGCAGCCACATGCCTGGGACAGGGGACCACGAGCAGTACTTC. Amino acids: CASSHMPGTGDHEQYF.

The genes are TRBV29-1 and TRBJ1-2; D is undetermined. The CDR3 runs 13 residues. Germline loops: CDR1 SQVTM, CDR2 ANQGSEA. V gave up 6 bases and J gave up 5 bases, with 16 bases separating them. DNA for the CDR3: TGCAGCGTCGCGGACGGCCTTGGGTATGGCTACACCTTC. Encoded protein: CSVADGLGYGYTF.

This chain connects TRBV7-2 to TRBJ2-5, with D perhaps assigned TRBD1 or TRBD2 (5 bases each). The V gene's germline CDR1 is SGHTA and CDR2 FQGNSA. V was trimmed by 5 bases and J by 1 base, leaving 20 bases between them. This CDR3 is 17 amino acids long. CDR3 sequence: CASSPTDSGTLQETQYF. The CDR3 DNA follows: TGTGCCAGCAGCCCAACCGACTCAGGGACCCTCCAAGAGACCCAGTACTTC.

The chain combines TRBV29-1 with TRBJ2-7, with a possible D match to TRBD1 (6 bases). V lost 3 bases and J 1 base, leaving 13 bases between the germline ends. Per the germline V gene, CDR1 is SQVTM and CDR2 is ANQGSEA. The CDR3 loop spans 14 amino acids. CDR3 nucleotide sequence: TGCAGCGTTGAGACCCCTACAGGGTCCTACGAGCAGTACTTC. It specifies CSVETPTGSYEQYF.

This clone was observed a handful of times. The chain joins TRBV27 to TRBJ2-7; D gene unclear. V was clipped by 6 bases and J by 3 bases, with 6 bases between them. CDR1 and CDR2 from the germline V gene are MNHEY and SMNVEV (reference sequence). The CDR3 contains 11 residues. The CDR3 DNA reads as TGTGCCAGCAGAAACATCTACGAGCAGTACTTC. Residues: CASRNIYEQYF.

V usage is TRBV27 and J usage is TRBJ1-1; no reliable D call. Germline assignment: CDR1 MNHEY and CDR2 SMNVEV (reference sequence). Trimming took off 1 base at V and 0 bases at J, with 6 bases between the two ends. This CDR3 is built from 14 residues. The CDR3 region has the DNA TGTGCCAGCAGTTTATTCTATATGAACACTGAAGCTTTCTTT. Its protein product is CASSLFYMNTEAFF.

CDR3 sequence: CASIPPRLSYEQYF. DNA for the CDR3: TGCGCCAGCATCCCACCGCGGCTCTCCTACGAGCAGTACTTC. The chain employs TRBV4-1 and TRBJ2-7; D is unclear. This CDR3 is 14 amino acids long. Germline V gene data show CDR1 as MGHRA and CDR2 as YSYEKL. Trimming removed 7 bases from V and 0 bases from J, with 13 bases in between.

The chain recombines TRBV2 with TRBJ1-1, with TRBD1 as a possible D gene (6 bases). Trimming stripped 1 base from V and 1 base from J, with 13 bases between. Germline V gene sequence: CDR1 SNHLY, CDR2 FYNNEI. The CDR3 runs to 16 residues. CDR3 DNA: TGTGCCAGCAGTGAAGGGGGGGGCTACGGGAACACTGAAGCTTTCTTT. As protein: CASSEGGGYGNTEAFF.

This clone has more than one count but fewer than ten. This sequence joins TRBV27 and TRBJ1-5; TRBD1 might be the D (6 bases). Looked up from germline, CDR1 is MNHEY and CDR2 is SMNVEV (reference sequence). Between the trimmed V and J ends, which lost 5 bases and 4 bases, there was a span of 18 bases. The CDR3 runs 16 residues. CDR3 sequence reads: CASSRTTTGHNQPQHF. The CDR3 nucleotides read TGTGCCAGCAGTCGCACGACCACAGGGCATAATCAGCCCCAGCATTTT.

A single count supports this clone. The chain uses TRBV7-6 and TRBJ2-3, with D perhaps matching TRBD1 (6 bases). This CDR3 is built from 13 residues. Per germline, CDR1 SGHVS and CDR2 FNYEAQ. V was cut by 8 bases and J by 0 bases, with 9 bases left in between. The CDR3 nucleotides are TGTGCCAGCGGTGGACAGAGCACAGATACGCAGTATTTT. This codes for CASGGQSTDTQYF.

The CDR3, as DNA: TGTGCCAGCAGCTTGTCTAGCGGGCTCCAAGAGACCCAGTACTTC. Its translation: CASSLSSGLQETQYF. V gene TRBV13 combines with J gene TRBJ2-5, with TRBD2 matching over 8 bases. After removal of 3 bases from V and 1 base from J, the junction contained 4 bases not matched to a gene. The CDR3 extends over 15 amino acids. The V gene's germline CDR1 is PRHDT and CDR2 FYEKMQ (reference sequence).

The V and J genes are TRBV4-1 and TRBJ2-5; D remains ambiguous. The V end was cut by 6 bases, the J end by 1 base, with 6 bases between. Germline values: CDR1 MGHRA, CDR2 YSYEKL. The CDR3 is 12 residues long. The chain's CDR3 is CASRGFQETQYF. The CDR3 DNA is TGCGCCAGCAGAGGCTTCCAAGAGACCCAGTACTTC.

The rearrangement uses TRBV29-1 and TRBJ2-2; D call uncertain. The germline V and J ends were trimmed by 6 bases and 4 bases, with 9 bases remaining between them. This CDR3 has 12 residues. The germline V gene encodes CDR1 SQVTM and CDR2 ANQGSEA. The CDR3 nucleotides are TGCAGCGTCCTACGGGCCACCGGGGAGCTGTTTTTT. Its translation is CSVLRATGELFF.

The chain uses TRBV2 and TRBJ2-4; 10 bases match TRBD1. The V gene's germline CDR1 is SNHLY and CDR2 FYNNEI. With 4 bases clipped from V and 4 bases from J, the junction kept 7 bases outside the gene matches. The CDR3 spans 16 residues. The CDR3 DNA follows: TGTGCCAGCAGTGGAACCGGGACAGGGGATAAAAACATTCAGTACTTC. Translating it yields CASSGTGTGDKNIQYF.

The rearrangement links TRBV29-1 to TRBJ2-1; D ambiguous. Trimming pared 4 bases from V and 2 bases from J, leaving 18 bases between. This CDR3 is built from 16 residues. Germline-derived CDR1 and CDR2 are SQVTM and ANQGSEA. CDR3 amino acids: CSVGGSQKGPYNEQFF. CDR3 coding DNA: TGCAGCGTTGGCGGTTCCCAAAAGGGCCCCTACAATGAGCAGTTCTTC.

The V and J genes are TRBV4-2 and TRBJ1-1; D gene uncertain. Germline assignment: CDR1 LGHNA and CDR2 YNFKEQ. The CDR3 is made up of 14 amino acids. Trimming took 1 base from V and 6 from J, leaving 12 bases between them. The CDR3 sequence: CASSQGTGFAEAFF. CDR3 DNA sequence: TGTGCCAGCAGCCAAGGTACTGGGTTTGCTGAAGCTTTCTTT.

This clone was detected a few times. The chain has TRBV29-1 and TRBJ1-5, with a weak D call TRBD1 (6 bases). There are 13 residues in the CDR3. CDR1 and CDR2 (germline): SQVTM, ANQGSEA. Trimming cost V 4 bases and J 6 bases, with 13 bases left between them. DNA for the CDR3: TGCAGCGTTGTCCAGGGGACGGGTCAGCCCCAGCATTTT. Residues: CSVVQGTGQPQHF. Together with reference TRBV29-1 and TRBJ1-5, the CDR3 gives the full variable domain: SAVISQKPSRDICQRGTSLTIQCQVDSQVTMMFWYRQQPGQSLTLIATANQGSEATYESGFVIDKFPISRPNLTFSTLTVSNMSPEDSSIYLCSVVQGTGQPQHFGDGTRLSIL.

The rearrangement joins TRBV7-9 to TRBJ2-1; 12 nucleotides align to TRBD2. The V segment lost 1 base and the J segment 15 bases; nucleotides outside the gene matches: 4. Germline V gene lookup returns CDR1 SEHNR and CDR2 FQNEAQ (reference sequence). This CDR3 comprises 13 residues. The CDR3 protein is CASSLGLAGVWFF. The CDR3 region has the DNA TGTGCCAGCAGCTTAGGACTAGCGGGGGTATGGTTCTTC.

V gene TRBV7-9 combines with J gene TRBJ2-7, with 10 bases identical to TRBD1. CDR1 and CDR2 (germline): SEHNR, FQNEAQ (reference sequence). Losses at the gene ends were 4 bases for V and 6 bases for J; bases not matched to a gene: 3. This CDR3 is built from 13 residues. CDR3 bases: TGTGCCAGCAGCTCCGGGACAGGGGTCGAGCAGTACTTC. Protein sequence: CASSSGTGVEQYF.

The genes are TRBV5-5 and TRBJ1-1, with a possible D match to TRBD1 (5 bases). The germline V and J ends were trimmed by 10 bases and 4 bases, with 20 bases remaining between them. The CDR3 length is 14 residues. Looked up from germline, CDR1 is SGHKS and CDR2 is YYEKEE (reference sequence). CDR3 amino acids: CASSSGGLGTEAFF. Written as DNA, the CDR3 is TGTGCCTCATCCTCCGGGGGGTTAGGCACTGAAGCTTTCTTT.